Below, 18 T cell receptor beta chains from the same sample are listed, as sequenced in a study of T cell responses to AZD1222 COVID-19 vaccine. Data came from immunoSEQ multiplex PCR; TCRdb stores just in-frame clones and leaves some out. The sample has 80,000 to 95,000 clones; 85% to 90% are singletons. The sample in question was peripheral blood, obtained on day 0 of MenACWY control vaccination. Source of these receptors: an adult in good health.

The genes are TRBV7-2 and TRBJ2-7, with TRBD2 matching over 16 bases. The CDR3 runs to 19 residues. Germline V gives CDR1 SGHTA, CDR2 FQGNSA. The junction had 8 bases not matched to a gene; V was cut back by 2 bases and J by 1 base. The CDR3 here is CASSLSGTSGGAGSYEQYF. DNA for the CDR3: TGTGCCAGCAGCTTATCCGGGACTAGCGGGGGGGCCGGGTCCTACGAGCAGTACTTC.

J is TRBJ2-1 and V is TRBV5-1, with D perhaps being TRBD1 or TRBD2 (5 bases each). The CDR3 is 13 amino acids. Germline CDR1 is SGHRS and CDR2 is YFSETQ. V was cut by 5 bases and J by 2 bases, with 8 bases left in between. CDR3 in amino acids: CASRLGAYNEQFF. The DNA for the CDR3 is TGCGCCAGCAGACTGGGGGCCTACAATGAGCAGTTCTTC.

The J gene is TRBJ1-6, the V gene TRBV2, with TRBD1 matching over 9 bases. This CDR3 spans 14 amino acids. Unmatched junction bases numbered 5, after V lost 5 bases and J lost 9 bases. Germline loops: CDR1 SNHLY, CDR2 FYNNEI. The CDR3 loop is CASSRQGVGSPLHF. CDR3 nucleotides: TGTGCCAGCAGTCGACAGGGGGTAGGTTCACCCCTCCACTTT. The complete variable domain, with remaining parts taken from reference TRBV2 and TRBJ1-6, reads EPEVTQTPSHQVTQMGQEVILRCVPISNHLYFYWYRQILGQKVEFLVSFYNNEISEKSEIFDDQFSVERPDGSNFTLKIRSTKLEDSAMYFCASSRQGVGSPLHFGNGTRLTVT.

The chain recombines TRBV11-3 with TRBJ1-6; tentatively, D is TRBD1 (5 bases). The CDR3 runs to 14 residues. The V gene's germline CDR1 is SGHNT and CDR2 YENEEA. Trimming removed 3 bases from V and 6 bases from J, with 9 bases in between. The CDR3 nucleotides read TGTGCCAGCAGCTTCAGGGTAACTAATTCACCCCTCCACTTT. Its protein product is CASSFRVTNSPLHF.

This rearrangement joins TRBV7-9 to TRBJ1-1, with D maybe TRBD1 (5 bases). CDR1 is SEHNR, CDR2 FQNEAQ, per germline (reference sequence). V was shortened by 2 bases and J by 4 bases, with 11 bases between the two germline ends. The CDR3 spans 14 residues. The CDR3 bases are TGTGCCAGCAGCTTAATGGGGGAGGGCACTGAAGCTTTCTTT. Translation gives CASSLMGEGTEAFF.

The gene calls are TRBV4-3 and TRBJ1-6; D uncertain. The ends were cut back, 3 bases at V and 0 bases at J, with 12 bases in the middle. This CDR3 spans 17 amino acids. Germline V gene data show CDR1 as LGHNA and CDR2 as YSLEER. The CDR3 protein is CASSQARASSYNSPLHF. CDR3 bases: TGCGCCAGCAGCCAGGCCCGGGCTAGCTCCTATAATTCACCCCTCCACTTT.

The rearrangement links TRBV6-6 to TRBJ1-5, with TRBD1 matching 9 bases. Looked up from germline, CDR1 is MNHNY and CDR2 is SVGAGI (reference sequence). The junction had 9 bases not matched to a gene; V was cut back by 11 bases and J by 7 bases. The CDR3 consists of 13 residues. In DNA, the CDR3 is TGTGCCGGCTCCCGACAGGGGGAGCAGCCCCAGCATTTT. Its translation: CAGSRQGEQPQHF.

The rearrangement links TRBV6-2 or TRBV6-3 to TRBJ1-3; D gene unclear. V gave up 4 bases and J gave up 0 bases, with 16 bases separating them. The germline V gene has CDR1 MNHEY and CDR2 SVGEGT. The CDR3 is made up of 17 amino acids. The CDR3 region is CASSSYLSTVSGNTIYF. The CDR3 nucleotides are TGTGCCAGCAGTTCCTACCTATCGACGGTCTCTGGAAACACCATATATTTT.

The rearrangement links TRBV11-3 to TRBJ1-3; TRBD1 aligns across 9 bases. V lost 2 bases and J lost 1; bases outside the gene matches: 3. Germline CDR1 and CDR2: SGHNT and YENEEA. The CDR3 runs 16 residues. CDR3 amino acids: CASSLTGGASGNTIYF. The CDR3 DNA reads as TGTGCCAGCAGCTTAACAGGGGGCGCGTCTGGAAACACCATATATTTT.

The gene calls are TRBV7-2 and TRBJ1-2; tentatively, D is TRBD1 (6 bases). CDR1 and CDR2 (germline): SGHTA, FQGNSA. This CDR3 spans 13 amino acids. V dropped 1 base and J dropped 5 bases, with 8 bases sitting between them. This chain's CDR3 is CASSLGTAYGYTF. DNA for the CDR3: TGTGCCAGCAGCTTAGGGACAGCATATGGCTACACCTTC.

Regarding this clone: Its ends do not fully match the called genes, so a read error is possible. The rearrangement uses TRBV19 and TRBJ1-6; tentatively, D is TRBD1 (6 bases). Germline CDR1 reads LNHDA; CDR2 reads SQIVND (reference sequence). This CDR3 has 14 amino acids. The chain's CDR3 is CASSIDVGGQLVDF. CDR3 coding DNA: TGTGCCAGTAGTATAGATGTAGGGGGACAACTGGTCGACTTT.

The chain employs TRBV15 and TRBJ2-4, with D possibly matching TRBD1 (5 bases). The CDR3 extends over 14 amino acids. From germline, CDR1 is LNHNV and CDR2 YYDKDF (reference sequence). V was clipped by 1 base and J by 8 bases, with 12 bases between them. In nucleotides, the CDR3 is TGTGCCACCAGCAGAGTAGGGCAGGGATACATTCAGTACTTC. It yields the protein CATSRVGQGYIQYF.

J is TRBJ2-7 and V is TRBV7-2, with 8 bases fitting TRBD1. J lost 4 bases, V lost 2 bases, and 7 bases had no gene match. Germline-derived CDR1 and CDR2 are SGHTA and FQGNSA. The CDR3 contains 15 residues. This chain's CDR3 is CASSLPGQVPYEQYF. In nucleotides, the CDR3 is TGTGCCAGCAGCTTACCGGGACAGGTCCCTTACGAGCAGTACTTC.

This clone was counted a few times. This rearrangement joins TRBV19 to TRBJ1-5; 9 positions agree with TRBD1. J gave up 7 bases and V 5 bases, and 12 bases lay outside the gene matches. This CDR3 spans 16 amino acids. Germline assignment: CDR1 LNHDA and CDR2 SQIVND (reference sequence). For the CDR3, the DNA is TGTGCCAGTAGTCTCGGGACAGGGTGGGTCGAGCAGCCCCAGCATTTT. It is translated as CASSLGTGWVEQPQHF.

The chain recombines TRBV12-3 or TRBV12-4 with TRBJ1-5, with D maybe TRBD1 (5 bases). The CDR3 runs 12 residues. V shed 3 bases and J shed 7 bases, with 7 bases lying between them. In DNA form, the CDR3 reads TGTGCCAGCAGTTTGAGGGGCCAGCCCCAGCATTTT. Translated, it gives CASSLRGQPQHF.

The V and J genes are TRBV4-3 and TRBJ2-6, with TRBD1 matching over 7 bases. The CDR3 totals 19 residues. The V gene's germline CDR1 is LGHNA and CDR2 YSLEER. With 2 bases clipped from V and 0 bases from J, the junction kept 10 bases outside the gene matches. The CDR3 reads CASSQTAGTETSGANVLTF. Written as DNA, the CDR3 is TGCGCCAGCAGCCAAACGGCCGGGACAGAGACCTCTGGGGCCAACGTCCTGACTTTC.

This clone was seen only once. V gene TRBV13 combines with J gene TRBJ2-2; D is possibly TRBD2 (5 bases). Germline-derived CDR1 and CDR2 are PRHDT and FYEKMQ (reference sequence). V lost 4 bases and J 5 bases, leaving 8 bases between the germline ends. The CDR3 loop spans 13 amino acids. The CDR3 DNA reads as TGTGCCAGCAGCTCTACTAGTACCGGGGAGCTGTTTTTT. Protein sequence: CASSSTSTGELFF. Full variable domain (rest looked up from reference TRBV13 and TRBJ2-2): AAGVIQSPRHLIKEKRETATLKCYPIPRHDTVYWYQQGPGQDPQFLISFYEKMQSDKGSIPDRFSAQQFSDYHSELNMSSLELGDSALYFCASSSTSTGELFFGEGSRLTVL.

The rearrangement uses TRBV20-1 and TRBJ1-2; D not certain. CDR1 is DFQATT, CDR2 SNEGSKA, per germline (reference sequence). The CDR3 sequence is 8 residues long. Between the trimmed V and J ends, which lost 3 bases and 12 bases, there was a span of 5 bases. CDR3 bases: TGCAGTGCTAGTGTCCACACCTTC. This codes for CSASVHTF.